What follows are 32 T cell receptor beta chains derived from one specimen sequenced in a study of blood T cell repertoires in COVID-19. The repertoire was sequenced with immunoSEQ multiplex PCR; TCRdb's copy has only in-frame clones and lacks some. The data show fewer than 200,000 clones, with roughly 82% seen just once and 5.2% held by the top ten. The sample was PBMCs or T cells enriched from blood (not recorded which). These receptors all come from a woman aged 60-75 years with acute COVID-19.

The chain is built from TRBV6-6 and TRBJ1-2; maybe TRBD1 (6 bases). V shed 2 bases and J shed 6 bases, with 16 bases lying between them. This CDR3 is 15 amino acids long. Germline lookup yields CDR1 MNHNY and CDR2 SVGAGI (reference sequence). In DNA form, the CDR3 reads TGTGCCAGCAGTTACCCGACAGGCCCAGGGAATGGCTACACCTTC. The encoded protein is CASSYPTGPGNGYTF.

V gene TRBV29-1 combines with J gene TRBJ1-1, with TRBD1 identical over 8 bases. The V gene's germline CDR1 is SQVTM and CDR2 ANQGSEA. The V gene end was trimmed by 4 bases and the J gene end by 2 bases; junction bases not matched to a gene: 0. The CDR3 has 12 amino acids. The CDR3 bases are TGCAGCGTTGCAGGGGGCAACACTGAAGCTTTCTTT. The encoded protein is CSVAGGNTEAFF.

The chain has TRBV5-1 and TRBJ2-1; tentative D call: TRBD1 (7 bases). The CDR3 contains 13 residues. CDR1 is SGHRS and CDR2 is YFSETQ in the germline V gene. V was shortened by 1 base and J by 9 bases, with 11 bases between the two germline ends. The chain's CDR3 is CASSLTGEAEQFF. The CDR3 nucleotides are TGCGCCAGCAGCTTGACAGGGGAGGCTGAGCAGTTCTTC.

Here the CDR3 reads CASSTRTSGGRDTQYF. The CDR3, as DNA: TGTGCCAGCAGCACCAGGACTAGCGGGGGGAGGGATACGCAGTATTTT. The rearrangement links TRBV9 to TRBJ2-3; 14 bases match TRBD2. V dropped 4 bases and J dropped 6; count of bases not matched to a gene: 7. Germline lookup yields CDR1 SGDLS and CDR2 YYNGEE. The CDR3 is made up of 16 amino acids.

There are a few counts of this clone. J is TRBJ1-6 and V is TRBV4-3; weak D call: TRBD1 (6 bases). This CDR3 spans 15 amino acids. V was trimmed by 0 bases and J by 8 bases, leaving 11 bases between them. CDR1 is LGHNA and CDR2 is YSLEER in the germline V gene. CDR3 bases: TGCGCCAGCAGCCAAGATACAGGGAATTATTCACCCCTCCACTTT. Encoded protein: CASSQDTGNYSPLHF.

This sequence joins TRBV5-1 and TRBJ1-4; 7 bases line up with TRBD1. The junction had 5 bases not matched to a gene; V was cut back by 4 bases and J by 5 bases. Germline V gene sequence: CDR1 SGHRS, CDR2 YFSETQ. The CDR3 covers 14 residues. The CDR3 is CASSPGQRNEKLFF. CDR3 DNA: TGCGCCAGCAGCCCGGGACAGCGGAATGAAAAACTGTTTTTT.

V is TRBV11-3 and J is TRBJ2-1, with 9 bases that match TRBD1. From germline, CDR1 is SGHNT and CDR2 YENEEA. Trimming removed 4 bases from V and 6 bases from J; junction bases left unmatched: 4. There are 14 residues in the CDR3. The CDR3 nucleotides read TGTGCCAGCAGCTCGGACAGGGGTGGCAATGAGCAGTTCTTC. Translation: CASSSDRGGNEQFF.

The chain couples TRBV5-1 to TRBJ1-1, with 7 bases fitting TRBD1. This CDR3 contains 15 residues. V lost 0 bases, J lost 1 base, and 3 bases stayed unmatched. Germline loops: CDR1 SGHRS, CDR2 YFSETQ. The chain's CDR3 is CASSLAPGGNTEAFF. The CDR3 nucleotides are TGCGCCAGCAGCTTGGCTCCAGGGGGGAACACTGAAGCTTTCTTT.

The chain joins TRBV24-1 to TRBJ2-3; TRBD1 agrees at 9 bases. The CDR3 contains 14 residues. The germline V gene has CDR1 KGHDR and CDR2 SFDVKD. Unmatched junction bases numbered 8, after V lost 11 bases and J lost 3 bases. CDR3 DNA: TGTGCCATTGGGGACAGGGATGCAACAGATACGCAGTATTTT. Its translation: CAIGDRDATDTQYF.

A few counts support this clone. This rearrangement joins TRBV7-2 to TRBJ2-3; a weak D match, TRBD1 (5 bases). The CDR3 sequence is 12 residues long. Germline V gene data show CDR1 as SGHTA and CDR2 as FQGNSA. Trimming shortened V by 5 bases and J by 5 bases, and 8 bases separated the two germline ends. The CDR3 reads CASSERGDTQYF. DNA of the CDR3: TGTGCCAGCAGCGAAAGGGGAGATACGCAGTATTTT.

The chain uses TRBV11-2 and TRBJ1-2; D ambiguous. V was shortened by 1 base and J by 6 bases, with 6 bases between the two germline ends. This CDR3 is built from 12 residues. The germline gives CDR1 SGHAT, CDR2 FQNNGV. The CDR3 sequence: CASSLVLDGYTF. CDR3 in DNA: TGTGCCAGCAGCTTAGTACTAGATGGCTACACCTTC.

The rearrangement links TRBV7-2 to TRBJ1-4; 9 bases are a match to TRBD1. This CDR3 is built from 14 residues. J gave up 4 bases and V 4 bases, and 1 base lay outside the gene matches. Germline CDR1 and CDR2: SGHTA and FQGNSA. CDR3 coding DNA: TGTGCCAGCAGCTCGGACAGGGGTAATGAAAAACTGTTTTTT. Its translation: CASSSDRGNEKLFF.

As regards this clone: Other DNA sequences in the same sample also yield this CDR3. This chain links TRBV5-1 with TRBJ1-2; possibly TRBD1 for D (6 bases). The CDR3 contains 14 residues. Per germline, CDR1 SGHRS and CDR2 YFSETQ. Trimming left V 0 bases short and J 2 bases short, with 8 bases between. As DNA, the CDR3 is TGCGCCAGCAGCTTGGGCCAGGGGAACTATGGCTACACCTTC. It codes for CASSLGQGNYGYTF.

The chain uses TRBV9 and TRBJ1-1; D possibly corresponds to TRBD1 (5 bases). This CDR3 contains 15 residues. V was pared by 4 bases and J by 0 bases, with 13 bases between. The germline gives CDR1 SGDLS, CDR2 YYNGEE. CDR3 DNA sequence: TGTGCCAGCAGCCTGGGGCCCTCTATGAACACTGAAGCTTTCTTT. Translation gives CASSLGPSMNTEAFF. Filled out from reference TRBV9 and TRBJ1-1, the complete variable domain reads DSGVTQTPKHLITATGQRVTLRCSPRSGDLSVYWYQQSLDQGLQFLIQYYNGEERAKGNILERFSAQQFPDLHSELNLSSLELGDSALYFCASSLGPSMNTEAFFGQGTRLTVV.

This clone was detected only a few times. The V call is TRBV5-1, the J call TRBJ2-1; 10 bases are a match to TRBD2. V was pared by 5 bases and J by 13 bases, with 18 bases of the junction left unmatched. This CDR3 is 16 amino acids long. Germline values: CDR1 SGHRS, CDR2 YFSETQ. The CDR3 coding sequence is TGCGCCAGCAGTAACCTCCTAGCGGGGGAGAAAAAAAAACAGTTCTTC. This gives the protein CASSNLLAGEKKKQFF. The full variable domain, with the rest looked up from reference TRBV5-1 and TRBJ2-1, is KAGVTQTPRYLIKTRGQQVTLSCSPISGHRSVSWYQQTPGQGLQFLFEYFSETQRNKGNFPGRFSGRQFSNSRSEMNVSTLELGDSALYLCASSNLLAGEKKKQFFGPGTRLTVL.

This rearrangement joins TRBV7-9 to TRBJ1-1; TRBD1 matches at 8 bases. This CDR3 is 14 amino acids long. After removal of 1 base from V and 8 bases from J, the junction contained 6 bases not matched to a gene. Germline V CDR1 and CDR2: SEHNR, FQNEAQ (reference sequence). CDR3 DNA sequence: TGTGCCAGCAGCTTAGTCGCAGGGGGCTTGGAAGCTTTCTTT. This gives the protein CASSLVAGGLEAFF.

The J gene is TRBJ1-4, the V gene TRBV18, with D possibly TRBD1 on 5 matching bases. Germline V CDR1 and CDR2: KGHSH, LQKENI. The CDR3 has 18 residues. V gave up 3 bases and J gave up 0 bases, with 17 bases separating them. The CDR3 nucleotides read TGTGCCAGCTCACCGAGGTCCGGGGGAGACGCAACTAATGAAAAACTGTTTTTT. Translating it yields CASSPRSGGDATNEKLFF.

The chain carries TRBV5-6 and TRBJ1-1, with 8 bases matching TRBD1. The CDR3 covers 13 residues. The V gene's germline CDR1 is SGHDT and CDR2 YYEEEE. The trim removed 4 bases at V and 5 bases at J, leaving 4 bases unmatched. CDR3 in amino acids: CASSGRGRTEAFF. CDR3 in DNA: TGTGCCAGCAGCGGCAGGGGGCGAACTGAAGCTTTCTTT.

The chain joins TRBV10-2 to TRBJ2-1, with D tentatively TRBD2 (6 bases). CDR1 is WSHSY and CDR2 is SAAADI in the germline V gene. The CDR3 spans 13 residues. V was cut by 4 bases and J by 4 bases, with 8 bases left in between. Here the CDR3 reads CASSAREYNEQFF. The CDR3 DNA sequence: TGCGCCAGCAGTGCTCGGGAGTACAATGAGCAGTTCTTC.

V gene TRBV27 combines with J gene TRBJ1-2, with D perhaps matching TRBD1 (5 bases). This CDR3 has 14 amino acids. The V gene lost 6 bases and the J gene lost 2 bases, with 13 bases spanning the gap. Per the germline V gene, CDR1 is MNHEY and CDR2 is SMNVEV (reference sequence). This CDR3 reads CASRKDGGNYGYTF. As DNA, the CDR3 is TGTGCCAGCAGGAAAGACGGGGGGAACTATGGCTACACCTTC.

V usage is TRBV30 and J usage is TRBJ1-4; 7 bases are a match to TRBD1. Germline lookup yields CDR1 GTSNPN and CDR2 SVGIG (reference sequence). The V gene end was trimmed by 5 bases and the J gene end by 11 bases; junction bases not matched to a gene: 8. The CDR3 spans 12 residues. The CDR3 protein is CAWEPGGGKLFF. CDR3 sequence (DNA): TGTGCCTGGGAGCCGGGAGGGGGCAAACTGTTTTTT.

V is TRBV6-2 or TRBV6-3 and J is TRBJ1-2; 8 bases are a match to TRBD1. This CDR3 contains 16 residues. Trimming cost V 4 bases and J 6 bases; bases outside gene matches: 13. The germline V gene has CDR1 MNHEY and CDR2 SVGEGT. The CDR3 spells CASSSDLWTGRDGYTF. The CDR3 nucleotides are TGTGCCAGCAGTTCCGACCTCTGGACAGGGCGGGATGGCTACACCTTC.

The chain recombines TRBV30 with TRBJ2-3; TRBD2 is a possible D gene (6 bases). The germline V gene encodes CDR1 GTSNPN and CDR2 SVGIG (reference sequence). V lost 2 bases, J lost 5 bases, and 14 bases lay in between. CDR3 length equals 14 residues. The CDR3 DNA reads as TGTGCCTGGAGTCTTCGGGAGAGGGGAGATACGCAGTATTTT. Encoded protein: CAWSLRERGDTQYF.

The V gene is TRBV28, the J gene TRBJ1-3; no clear D gene. The CDR3 runs 14 residues. Germline CDR1 and CDR2: MDHEN and SYDVKM. V dropped 3 bases and J dropped 1 base, with 7 bases sitting between them. Here the CDR3 DNA reads TGTGCCAGCAGTTTGGTCCAGTCTGGAAACACCATATATTTT. Protein: CASSLVQSGNTIYF.

In nucleotides, the CDR3 is TGCAGCGCGATAATCTTTGGGGAAGGGGGCGCGTCCCCCCTCCACTTT. Protein product: CSAIIFGEGGASPLHF. The V gene is TRBV29-1, the J gene TRBJ1-6; 7 bases fit TRBD1. This CDR3 contains 16 residues. The J segment lost 13 bases and the V segment lost 7 bases, leaving 22 bases of the junction unmatched. CDR1 and CDR2 from the germline V gene are SQVTM and ANQGSEA.

The rearrangement joins TRBV19 to TRBJ2-5; perhaps TRBD2 as D (5 bases). This CDR3 has 13 amino acids. The V end was cut by 3 bases, the J end by 5 bases, with 10 bases between. Per the germline V gene, CDR1 is LNHDA and CDR2 is SQIVND (reference sequence). CDR3 protein: CASSIWAGETQYF. The CDR3 DNA sequence: TGTGCCAGTAGTATCTGGGCGGGCGAGACCCAGTACTTC.

The V and J genes are TRBV15 and TRBJ2-5; 7 bases agree with TRBD2. This CDR3 is 14 amino acids long. J was trimmed by 5 bases and V by 5 bases; bases with no gene match: 8. Germline V gene lookup returns CDR1 LNHNV and CDR2 YYDKDF (reference sequence). The CDR3 region is CATSWRTRGETQYF. The CDR3, as DNA: TGTGCCACCAGCTGGCGGACTAGGGGTGAGACCCAGTACTTC.

This clone has a single count. This chain connects TRBV5-1 to TRBJ1-1; tentative D call: TRBD1 (5 bases). Trimming shortened V by 0 bases and J by 3 bases, and 6 bases separated the two germline ends. The CDR3 totals 13 residues. From germline, CDR1 is SGHRS and CDR2 YFSETQ. CDR3 amino acids: CASSLVGDTEAFF. As DNA, the CDR3 is TGCGCCAGCAGCTTGGTAGGGGACACTGAAGCTTTCTTT. The complete variable domain, with remaining parts taken from reference TRBV5-1 and TRBJ1-1, reads KAGVTQTPRYLIKTRGQQVTLSCSPISGHRSVSWYQQTPGQGLQFLFEYFSETQRNKGNFPGRFSGRQFSNSRSEMNVSTLELGDSALYLCASSLVGDTEAFFGQGTRLTVV.

The CDR3 nucleotides read TGTGCCAGCAGCTTAGACAGGGAAGAGACCCAGTACTTC. This codes for CASSLDREETQYF. This chain joins TRBV7-2 and TRBJ2-5; possible D gene TRBD1, 6 bases. The CDR3 loop spans 13 amino acids. V lost 1 base to trimming and J lost 3 bases, with 6 bases between them. In germline, CDR1 is SGHTA, CDR2 FQGNSA.

V usage is TRBV9 and J usage is TRBJ1-2; a weak D match, TRBD1 (5 bases). Germline V gene lookup returns CDR1 SGDLS and CDR2 YYNGEE. The V and J ends lost 6 bases and 2 bases respectively, with 14 bases between them. The CDR3 contains 14 residues. CDR3 in DNA: TGTGCCAGCACCGTTAACGGGGGGAACTATGGCTACACCTTC. Its translation is CASTVNGGNYGYTF.

This clone occurred a few times. CDR3 sequence (DNA): TGTGCCAGCTCAGTCACCGGGACAGATTTATATGGCTACACCTTC. It codes for CASSVTGTDLYGYTF. V usage is TRBV18 and J usage is TRBJ1-2, with 7 nucleotides matching TRBD1. Germline CDR1 KGHSH, CDR2 LQKENI. CDR3 length: 15 residues. Trimming at V came to 5 bases and at J to 5 bases, leaving 11 bases not matched to a gene.

The chain links TRBV10-1 to TRBJ2-5; 8 nucleotides align to TRBD2. This CDR3 comprises 14 residues. The V gene's germline CDR1 is WNHNN and CDR2 SYGVQD (reference sequence). The V and J ends lost 3 bases and 2 bases, in that order; junction bases with no gene match: 2. The CDR3 nucleotides are TGCGCCAGCAGTGAAGTAGCGGGACAAGAGACCCAGTACTTC. Protein: CASSEVAGQETQYF.